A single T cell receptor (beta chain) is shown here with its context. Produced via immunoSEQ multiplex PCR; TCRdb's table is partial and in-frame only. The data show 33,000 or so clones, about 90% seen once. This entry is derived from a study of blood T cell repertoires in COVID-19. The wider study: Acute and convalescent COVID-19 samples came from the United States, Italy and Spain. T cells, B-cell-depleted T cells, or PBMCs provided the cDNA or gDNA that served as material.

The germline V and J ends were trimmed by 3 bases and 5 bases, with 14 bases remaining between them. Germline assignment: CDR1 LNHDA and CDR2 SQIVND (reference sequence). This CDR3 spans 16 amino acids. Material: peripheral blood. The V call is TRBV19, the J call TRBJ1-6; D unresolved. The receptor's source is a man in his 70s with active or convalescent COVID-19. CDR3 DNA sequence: TGTGCCAGTAGTATCAGTGGTTACACGAATAATTCACCCCTCCACTTT. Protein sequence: CASSISGYTNNSPLHF.